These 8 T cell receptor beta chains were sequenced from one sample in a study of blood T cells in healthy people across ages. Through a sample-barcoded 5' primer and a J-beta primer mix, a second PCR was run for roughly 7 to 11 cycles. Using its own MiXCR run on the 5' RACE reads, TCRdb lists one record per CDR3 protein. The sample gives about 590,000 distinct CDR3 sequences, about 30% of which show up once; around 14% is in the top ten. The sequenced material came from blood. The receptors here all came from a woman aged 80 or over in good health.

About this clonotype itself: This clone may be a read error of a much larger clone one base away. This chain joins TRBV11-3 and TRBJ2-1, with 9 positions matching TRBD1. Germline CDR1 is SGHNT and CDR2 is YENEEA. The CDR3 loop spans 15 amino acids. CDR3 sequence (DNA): TGTGCCAGCAGCTTAGGGGACAGGGCTGAGAATGAGCGGTTCTTC. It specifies CASSLGDRAENERFF.

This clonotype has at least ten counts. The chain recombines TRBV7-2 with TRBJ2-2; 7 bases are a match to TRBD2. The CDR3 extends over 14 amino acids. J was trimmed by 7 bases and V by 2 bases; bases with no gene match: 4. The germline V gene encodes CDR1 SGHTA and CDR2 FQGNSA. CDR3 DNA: TGTGCCAGCAGCTTAAAAACGGGGGGCGGGGAGCTGTTTTTT. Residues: CASSLKTGGGELFF.

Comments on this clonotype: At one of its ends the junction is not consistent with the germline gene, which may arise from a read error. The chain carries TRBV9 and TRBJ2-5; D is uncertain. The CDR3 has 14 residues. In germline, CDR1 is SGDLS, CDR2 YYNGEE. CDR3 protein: CAGSVEVVRETQYF. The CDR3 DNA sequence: TGTGCCGGCAGCGTAGAGGTGGTGAGAGAGACCCAGTACTTC.

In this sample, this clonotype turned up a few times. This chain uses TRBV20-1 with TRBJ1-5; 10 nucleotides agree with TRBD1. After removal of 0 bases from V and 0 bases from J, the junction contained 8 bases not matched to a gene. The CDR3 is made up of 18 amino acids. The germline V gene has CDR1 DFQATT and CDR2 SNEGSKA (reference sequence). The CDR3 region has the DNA TGCAGTGCTAGAGAACCCGGACAGGGGGTTTATAGCAATCAGCCCCAGCATTTT. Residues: CSAREPGQGVYSNQPQHF.

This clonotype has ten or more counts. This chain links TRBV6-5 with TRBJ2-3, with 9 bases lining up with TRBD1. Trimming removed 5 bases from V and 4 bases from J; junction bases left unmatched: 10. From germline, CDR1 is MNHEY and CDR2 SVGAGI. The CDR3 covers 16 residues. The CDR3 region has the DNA TGTGCCAGCAGTCGCGGACAGGGGATGGGGCCAGATACGCAGTATTTT. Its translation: CASSRGQGMGPDTQYF.

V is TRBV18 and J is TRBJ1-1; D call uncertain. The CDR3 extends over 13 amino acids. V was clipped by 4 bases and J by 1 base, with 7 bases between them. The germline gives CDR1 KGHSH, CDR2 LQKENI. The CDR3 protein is CASSQKENTEAFF. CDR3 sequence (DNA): TGTGCCAGCTCACAAAAGGAGAACACTGAAGCTTTCTTT.

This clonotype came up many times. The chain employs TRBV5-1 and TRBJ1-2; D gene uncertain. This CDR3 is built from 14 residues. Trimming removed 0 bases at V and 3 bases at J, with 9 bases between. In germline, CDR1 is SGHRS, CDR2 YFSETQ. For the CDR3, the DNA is TGCGCCAGCAGCTTGGAGGGAGCAGACTATGGCTACACCTTC. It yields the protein CASSLEGADYGYTF. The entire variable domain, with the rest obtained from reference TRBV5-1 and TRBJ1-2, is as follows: KAGVTQTPRYLIKTRGQQVTLSCSPISGHRSVSWYQQTPGQGLQFLFEYFSETQRNKGNFPGRFSGRQFSNSRSEMNVSTLELGDSALYLCASSLEGADYGYTFGSGTRLTVV.

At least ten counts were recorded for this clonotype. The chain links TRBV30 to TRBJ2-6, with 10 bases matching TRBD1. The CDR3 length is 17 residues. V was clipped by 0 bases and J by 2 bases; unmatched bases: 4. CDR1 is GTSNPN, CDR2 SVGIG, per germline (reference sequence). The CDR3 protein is CAWSVGTGVTGANVLTF. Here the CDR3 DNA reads TGTGCCTGGAGTGTAGGGACAGGGGTGACTGGGGCCAACGTCCTGACTTTC. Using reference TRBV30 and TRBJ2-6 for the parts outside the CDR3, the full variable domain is SQTIHQWPATLVQPVGSPLSLECTVEGTSNPNLYWYRQAAGRGLQLLFYSVGIGQISSEVPQNLSASRPQDRQFILSSKKLLLSDSGFYLCAWSVGTGVTGANVLTFGAGSRLTVL.